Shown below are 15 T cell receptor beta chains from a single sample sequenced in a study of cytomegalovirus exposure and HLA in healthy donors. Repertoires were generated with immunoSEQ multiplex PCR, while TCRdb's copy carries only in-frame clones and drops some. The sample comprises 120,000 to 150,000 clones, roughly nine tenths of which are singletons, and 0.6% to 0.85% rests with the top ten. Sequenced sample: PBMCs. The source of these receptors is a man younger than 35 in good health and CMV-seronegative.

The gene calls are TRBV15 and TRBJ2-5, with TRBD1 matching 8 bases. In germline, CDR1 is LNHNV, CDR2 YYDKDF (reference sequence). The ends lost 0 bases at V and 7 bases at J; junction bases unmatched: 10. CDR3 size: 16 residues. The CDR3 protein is CATSRDRGPLGPTQYF. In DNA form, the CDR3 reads TGTGCCACCAGCAGAGACAGGGGGCCCCTCGGGCCGACCCAGTACTTC.

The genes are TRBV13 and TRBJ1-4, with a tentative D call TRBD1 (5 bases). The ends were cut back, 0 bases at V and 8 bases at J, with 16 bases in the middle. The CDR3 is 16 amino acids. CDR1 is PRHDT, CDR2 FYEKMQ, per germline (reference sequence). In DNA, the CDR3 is TGTGCCAGCAGCTTAGGGAAGCCGTCAGGGTCGGAAAAACTGTTTTTT. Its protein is CASSLGKPSGSEKLFF.

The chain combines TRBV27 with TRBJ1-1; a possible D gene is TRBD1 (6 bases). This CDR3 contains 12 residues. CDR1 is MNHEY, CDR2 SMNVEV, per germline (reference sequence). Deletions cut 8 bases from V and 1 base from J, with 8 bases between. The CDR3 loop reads CASQQGNTEAFF. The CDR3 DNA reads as TGTGCCAGCCAACAGGGGAACACTGAAGCTTTCTTT.

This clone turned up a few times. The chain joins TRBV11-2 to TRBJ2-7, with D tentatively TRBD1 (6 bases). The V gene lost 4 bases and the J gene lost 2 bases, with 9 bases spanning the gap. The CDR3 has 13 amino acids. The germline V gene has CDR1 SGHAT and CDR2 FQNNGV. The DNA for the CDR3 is TGTGCCAGCAGCTCAGGACAGCCCTACGAGCAGTACTTC. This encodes CASSSGQPYEQYF.

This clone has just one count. CDR3 region: CASSVGTGSYNEQFF. The CDR3 bases are TGTGCCAGCAGCGTCGGGACAGGGTCCTACAATGAGCAGTTCTTC. This chain joins TRBV9 and TRBJ2-1; 9 nucleotides match TRBD1. CDR1 is SGDLS, CDR2 YYNGEE, per germline. V lost 2 bases to trimming and J lost 1 base; unmatched junction nucleotides: 1. The CDR3 is 15 amino acids.

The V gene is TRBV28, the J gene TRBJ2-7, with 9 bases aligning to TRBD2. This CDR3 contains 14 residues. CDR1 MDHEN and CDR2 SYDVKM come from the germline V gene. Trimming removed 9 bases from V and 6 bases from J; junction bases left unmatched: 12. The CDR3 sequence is CASQTSGSPSEQYV. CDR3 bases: TGTGCCAGTCAGACTAGCGGTTCCCCTAGCGAGCAGTACGTC.

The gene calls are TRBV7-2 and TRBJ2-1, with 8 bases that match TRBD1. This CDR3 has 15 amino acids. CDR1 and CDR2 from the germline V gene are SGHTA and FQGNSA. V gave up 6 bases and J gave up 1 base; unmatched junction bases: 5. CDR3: CASSPDRGSYNEQFF. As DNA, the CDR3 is TGTGCCAGCAGTCCAGACAGGGGATCCTACAATGAGCAGTTCTTC.

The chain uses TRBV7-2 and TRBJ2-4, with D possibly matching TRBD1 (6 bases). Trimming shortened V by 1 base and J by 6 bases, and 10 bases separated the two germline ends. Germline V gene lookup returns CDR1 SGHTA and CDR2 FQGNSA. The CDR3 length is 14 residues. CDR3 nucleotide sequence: TGTGCCAGCAGCTTAGGTGGCAGGGGAAACATTCAGTACTTC. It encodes CASSLGGRGNIQYF.

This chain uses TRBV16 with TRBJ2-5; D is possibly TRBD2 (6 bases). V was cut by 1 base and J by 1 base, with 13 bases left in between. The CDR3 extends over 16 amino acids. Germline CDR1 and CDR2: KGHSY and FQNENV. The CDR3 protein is CASSQFDSGGQETQYF. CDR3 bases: TGTGCCAGCAGCCAATTCGATAGCGGAGGCCAAGAGACCCAGTACTTC.

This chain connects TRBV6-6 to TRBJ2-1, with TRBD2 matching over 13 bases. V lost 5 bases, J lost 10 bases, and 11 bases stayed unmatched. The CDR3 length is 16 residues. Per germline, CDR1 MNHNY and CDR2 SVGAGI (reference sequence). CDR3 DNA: TGTGCCAGCAGTAACCTAGGGACTAGCGGGAATCGGGAGCAGTTCTTC. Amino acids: CASSNLGTSGNREQFF.

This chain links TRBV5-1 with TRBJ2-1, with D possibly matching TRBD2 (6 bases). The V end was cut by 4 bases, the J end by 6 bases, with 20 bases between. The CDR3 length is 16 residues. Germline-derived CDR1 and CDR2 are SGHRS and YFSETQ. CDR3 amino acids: CASSPATSSLINEQFF. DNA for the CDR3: TGCGCCAGCAGCCCAGCGACTAGTTCTCTGATCAATGAGCAGTTCTTC.

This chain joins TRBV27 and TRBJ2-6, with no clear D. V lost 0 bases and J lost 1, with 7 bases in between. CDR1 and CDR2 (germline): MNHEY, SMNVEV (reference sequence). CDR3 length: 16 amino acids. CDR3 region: CASSLSSFSGANVLTF. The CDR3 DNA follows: TGTGCCAGCAGTTTATCCTCTTTTTCTGGGGCCAACGTCCTGACTTTC.

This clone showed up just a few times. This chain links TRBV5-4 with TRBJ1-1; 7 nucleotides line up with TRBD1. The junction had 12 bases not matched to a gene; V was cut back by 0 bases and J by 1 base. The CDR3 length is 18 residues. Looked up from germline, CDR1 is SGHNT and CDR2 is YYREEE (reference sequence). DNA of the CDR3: TGTGCCAGCAGCTTGGGTGCACGATGGAGGACAGGGAACACTGAAGCTTTCTTT. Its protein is CASSLGARWRTGNTEAFF.

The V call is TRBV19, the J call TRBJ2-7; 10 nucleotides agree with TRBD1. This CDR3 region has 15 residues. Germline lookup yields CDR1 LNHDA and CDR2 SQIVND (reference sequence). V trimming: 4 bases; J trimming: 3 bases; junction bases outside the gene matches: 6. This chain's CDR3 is CASSTPRTGGYEQYV. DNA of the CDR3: TGTGCCAGTAGTACCCCCCGGACAGGGGGCTACGAGCAGTACGTC.

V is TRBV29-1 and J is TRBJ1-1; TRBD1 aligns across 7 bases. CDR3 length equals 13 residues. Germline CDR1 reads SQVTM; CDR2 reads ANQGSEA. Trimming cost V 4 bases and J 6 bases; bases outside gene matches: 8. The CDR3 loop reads CSVVVGGRSEAFF. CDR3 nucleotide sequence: TGCAGCGTTGTTGTAGGGGGCAGGTCTGAAGCTTTCTTT. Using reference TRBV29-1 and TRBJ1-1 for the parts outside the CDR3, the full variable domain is SAVISQKPSRDICQRGTSLTIQCQVDSQVTMMFWYRQQPGQSLTLIATANQGSEATYESGFVIDKFPISRPNLTFSTLTVSNMSPEDSSIYLCSVVVGGRSEAFFGQGTRLTVV.